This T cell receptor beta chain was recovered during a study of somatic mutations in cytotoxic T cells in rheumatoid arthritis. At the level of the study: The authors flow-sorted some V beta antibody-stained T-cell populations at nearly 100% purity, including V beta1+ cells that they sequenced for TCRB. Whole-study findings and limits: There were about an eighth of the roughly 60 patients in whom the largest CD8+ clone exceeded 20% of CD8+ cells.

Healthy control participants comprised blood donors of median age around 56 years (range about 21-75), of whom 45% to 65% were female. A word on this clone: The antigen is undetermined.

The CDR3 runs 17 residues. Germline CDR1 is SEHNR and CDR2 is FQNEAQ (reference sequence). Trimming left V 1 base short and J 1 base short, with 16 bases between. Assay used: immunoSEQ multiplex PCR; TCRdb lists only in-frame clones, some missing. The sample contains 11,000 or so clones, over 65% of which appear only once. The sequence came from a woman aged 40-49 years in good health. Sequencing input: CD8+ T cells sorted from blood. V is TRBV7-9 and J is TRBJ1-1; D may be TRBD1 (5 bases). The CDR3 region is CASSLDPGFRENTEAFF. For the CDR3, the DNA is TGTGCCAGCAGCTTAGACCCAGGGTTTAGGGAGAACACTGAAGCTTTCTTT.